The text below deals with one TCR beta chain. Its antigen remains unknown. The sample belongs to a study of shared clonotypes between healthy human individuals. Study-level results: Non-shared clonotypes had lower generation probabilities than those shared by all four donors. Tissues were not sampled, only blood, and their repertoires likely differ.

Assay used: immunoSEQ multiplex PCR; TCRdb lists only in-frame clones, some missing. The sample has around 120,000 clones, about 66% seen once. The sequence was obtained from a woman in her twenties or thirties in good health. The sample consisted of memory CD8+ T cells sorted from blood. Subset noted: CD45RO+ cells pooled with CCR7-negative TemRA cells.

CDR3: CATSRDRGRLNTEAFF. The CDR3 bases are TGTGCCACCAGCAGGGACAGGGGTCGATTGAACACTGAAGCTTTCTTT. The chain uses TRBV15 and TRBJ1-1; TRBD1 matches 9 bases. Germline CDR1 reads LNHNV; CDR2 reads YYDKDF (reference sequence). Trimming removed 3 bases from V and 0 bases from J; junction bases left unmatched: 5. CDR3 length equals 16 residues.